Listed below are T cell receptor beta chains from one sample, sequenced in a study of shared clonotypes between healthy human individuals. This table comes from immunoSEQ multiplex PCR, and its TCRdb copy is limited to in-frame clones, with some not included. The table shows more than 400,000 clones, with almost 97% occurring only once. Sequencing was done on a sample of naive CD4+ T cells sorted from blood. The origin of the receptors is a woman aged 25 to 39 in good health. The CDR3 runs from the conserved cysteine through the conserved F or W. A D gene is named only where the DNA matches it firmly. For some rows the clone size is stated as once, few or many, or as a class when expanded; others skip it.

>TRBJ2-5|NA|once|14|TRBV5-1
CASSLVGSQETQYF
TGCGCCAGCAGCTTGGTTGGATCACAAGAGACCCAGTACTTC
>TRBJ1-4|NA|NA|12|TRBV28
CASTTTNEKLFF
TGTGCCAGTACGACAACTAATGAAAAACTGTTTTTT
>TRBJ1-2|NA|NA|11|TRBV29-1
CSVRTEGGYTF
TGCAGCGTGCGAACCGAGGGGGGCTACACCTTC
>TRBJ1-2|NA|NA|14|TRBV5-1
CASSPGEVNYGYTF
TGCGCCAGCAGCCCCGGTGAGGTGAACTATGGCTACACCTTC
>TRBJ2-7|TRBD1|NA|15|TRBV27
CASSPRTGASYEQYF
TGTGCCAGCAGTCCGAGAACAGGGGCCTCCTACGAGCAGTACTTC
>TRBJ2-1|NA|NA|13|TRBV5-1
CASAGERGDEQFF
TGCGCCAGCGCAGGTGAGCGAGGGGATGAGCAGTTCTTC
>TRBJ2-1|NA|once|14|TRBV2
CATAILTAYNEQFF
TGTGCCACCGCCATATTAACAGCGTACAATGAGCAGTTCTTC
>TRBJ2-3|NA|NA|14|TRBV5-1
CASSLGRVTDTQYF
TGCGCCAGCAGCTTGGGGCGAGTCACAGATACGCAGTATTTT
>TRBJ2-7|NA|NA|15|TRBV19
CASSIYLAAHYEQYF
TGTGCCAGTAGTATATATCTAGCCGCGCACTACGAGCAGTACTTC
>TRBJ1-5|NA|NA|17|TRBV7-2
CASSLYSDTGHTQPQHF
TGTGCCAGCAGCTTATATTCCGATACGGGGCATACACAGCCCCAGCATTTT
>TRBJ2-5|TRBD1|NA|13|TRBV5-1
CASSFQGEETQYF
TGCGCCAGCAGCTTCCAGGGGGAAGAGACCCAGTACTTC
>TRBJ1-2|NA|NA|14|TRBV5-1
CASSLGREIYGYTF
TGCGCCAGCAGCTTGGGAAGGGAGATCTATGGCTACACCTTC
>TRBJ1-1|TRBD1|NA|13|TRBV6-1
CASPQQGATEAFF
TGTGCCAGCCCCCAGCAGGGGGCCACTGAAGCTTTCTTT
>TRBJ2-7|NA|NA|13|TRBV6-5
CASSYSPGWEQYF
TGTGCCAGCAGTTACTCCCCTGGGTGGGAGCAGTACTTC
>TRBJ2-1|NA|NA|13|TRBV4-1
CASSHTGHNEQFF
TGCGCCAGCAGCCATACAGGGCACAATGAGCAGTTCTTC
>TRBJ2-1|NA|NA|13|TRBV5-5
CASSLGVANEQFF
TGTGCCAGCAGCTTGGGAGTCGCCAATGAGCAGTTCTTC
>TRBJ1-2|TRBD1|NA|14|TRBV27
CASSFRTGKDGYTF
TGTGCCAGCAGTTTTCGGACAGGCAAGGATGGCTACACCTTC
>TRBJ2-7|NA|NA|14|TRBV6-6
CASTHSGGNYEQYF
TGTGCCAGCACCCACTCAGGGGGGAACTACGAGCAGTACTTC
>TRBJ2-1|NA|NA|15|TRBV6-5
CASSYSKTAYNEQFF
TGTGCCAGCAGTTACTCGAAGACAGCCTACAATGAGCAGTTCTTC
>TRBJ1-1|NA|NA|11|TRBV6-1
CASSFLGVAFF
TGTGCCAGCAGTTTCCTGGGCGTAGCTTTCTTT
>TRBJ2-7|NA|NA|14|TRBV27
CASSLSRALMEQYF
TGTGCCAGCAGTTTATCAAGGGCGCTGATGGAGCAGTACTTC
>TRBJ2-4|TRBD2|NA|20|TRBV4-1
CASSRISGFLGEGDENIQYF
TGCGCCAGCAGCCGGATAAGTGGATTTTTAGGGGAGGGAGATGAAAACATTCAGTACTTC
>TRBJ2-1|TRBD2|NA|16|TRBV15
CATSQLRASGWIEQFF
TGTGCCACCAGCCAACTAAGAGCTAGCGGGTGGATTGAGCAGTTCTTC
>TRBJ1-5|NA|NA|16|TRBV27
CASSFWGGSSNQPQHF
TGTGCCAGCAGTTTTTGGGGGGGATCTAGCAATCAGCCCCAGCATTTT
>TRBJ2-3|TRBD2|NA|16|TRBV18
CASSPIASGNTDTQYF
TGTGCCAGCTCACCAATTGCTAGCGGGAACACAGATACGCAGTATTTT
>TRBJ2-7|NA|NA|11|TRBV10-1
CASSARYEQYF
TGCGCCAGCAGTGCCCGTTACGAGCAGTACTTC
>TRBJ2-7|NA|once|14|TRBV2
CASSARTASYEQYF
TGTGCCAGCAGCGCGCGGACCGCCTCCTACGAGCAGTACTTC
>TRBJ2-2|NA|NA|13|TRBV7-9
CASNDKNTGELFF
TGTGCCAGCAACGACAAGAACACCGGGGAGCTGTTTTTT
>TRBJ2-7|NA|once|14|TRBV14
CASSQRRGLLEQYF
TGTGCCAGCAGCCAACGCCGGGGACTCCTCGAGCAGTACTTC
>TRBJ2-7|TRBD1|NA|15|TRBV6-6
CASSYARDRDHEQYF
TGTGCCAGCAGTTACGCCCGGGACAGGGACCACGAGCAGTACTTC
>TRBJ2-7|NA|NA|9|TRBV20-1
CSASSEQYF
TGCAGTGCTAGTTCCGAGCAGTACTTC
>TRBJ1-6|TRBD1|once|18|TRBV5-1
CASSLSDRSSSYNSPLHF
TGCGCCAGCAGCTTGTCGGACAGGAGCTCCTCCTATAATTCACCCCTCCACTTT
>TRBJ2-1|NA|NA|14|TRBV7-2
CASIGRDWNNEQFF
TGTGCCAGCATCGGCCGGGACTGGAACAATGAGCAGTTCTTC
>TRBJ2-3|TRBD2|NA|13|TRBV18
CASSRSGLESWYF
TGTGCCAGCTCACGCTCGGGACTAGAATCGTGGTATTTT
>TRBJ2-2|NA|once|12|TRBV6-5
CASSWGTGELFF
TGTGCCAGCTCGTGGGGCACCGGGGAGCTGTTTTTT
>TRBJ2-7|NA|NA|13|TRBV27
CASSFWRRGEQYF
TGTGCCAGCAGTTTTTGGCGGCGCGGCGAGCAGTACTTC
>TRBJ1-1|NA|NA|13|TRBV30
CAWSSQGYTEAFF
TGTGCCTGGAGTTCTCAGGGCTACACTGAAGCTTTCTTT
>TRBJ2-1|TRBD2|once|17|TRBV25-1
CASSGFFSGSRGNEQFF
TGTGCCAGCAGTGGATTCTTCAGCGGGAGCAGGGGCAATGAGCAGTTCTTC
>TRBJ1-2|NA|once|14|TRBV6-5
CASSGGMMGDGYTF
TGTGCCAGCAGCGGAGGTATGATGGGAGATGGCTACACCTTC
>TRBJ2-7|TRBD1|NA|14|TRBV28
CASSPGQGRGEQYF
TGTGCCAGCAGCCCGGGACAGGGGCGGGGCGAGCAGTACTTC
>TRBJ2-5|NA|NA|13|TRBV7-3
CASSVNTRETQYF
TGTGCCAGCAGTGTAAACACTAGAGAGACCCAGTACTTC
>TRBJ2-7|NA|NA|17|TRBV10-3
CAISELLLRGDRYEQYF
TGTGCCATCAGTGAGCTCCTTTTGCGGGGAGATCGGTACGAGCAGTACTTC
>TRBJ1-1|NA|NA|13|TRBV11-1
CASSSVSGLEAFF
TGTGCCAGCAGCTCCGTATCAGGGCTAGAAGCTTTCTTT
>TRBJ1-1|TRBD1|NA|15|TRBV7-8
CASTLGQGGDTEAFF
TGTGCCAGCACCCTAGGACAGGGCGGGGACACTGAAGCTTTCTTT
>TRBJ2-5|TRBD1|NA|14|TRBV11-3
CASSFTGTAETQYF
TGTGCCAGCAGCTTTACCGGGACAGCAGAGACCCAGTACTTC
>TRBJ2-7|TRBD2|NA|15|TRBV28
CAALPSGRALDEQYF
TGTGCAGCCCTCCCCAGCGGGAGGGCCCTCGACGAGCAGTACTTC
>TRBJ2-3|TRBD2|NA|18|TRBV27
CASSFPPLAGAVPDTQYF
TGTGCCAGCAGTTTCCCCCCCCTAGCGGGAGCTGTCCCAGATACGCAGTATTTT
>TRBJ1-1|NA|NA|14|TRBV9
CASSVVRVGTEAFF
TGTGCCAGCAGCGTAGTCAGGGTGGGCACTGAAGCTTTCTTT
>TRBJ2-5|TRBD2|NA|16|TRBV6-5
CASSYRLAGGQETQYF
TGTGCCAGCAGTTATAGACTAGCGGGAGGCCAAGAGACCCAGTACTTC
>TRBJ2-2|NA|NA|15|TRBV5-1
CASSLDPAITGELFF
TGCGCCAGCAGCCTGGACCCAGCTATCACCGGGGAGCTGTTTTTT
>TRBJ1-1|NA|NA|14|TRBV4-2
CASSQRMWNTEAFF
TGTGCCAGCAGCCAACGGATGTGGAACACTGAAGCTTTCTTT
>TRBJ2-1|NA|NA|12|TRBV29-1
CSAEGQRNEQFF
TGCAGCGCGGAAGGACAGCGCAATGAGCAGTTCTTC
>TRBJ1-2|TRBD1|NA|13|TRBV28
CASSLSGGSGYTF
TGTGCCAGCAGTCTCTCAGGGGGCTCGGGCTACACCTTC